The T cell receptor beta chain described here comes from a study of molecular identifiers for immune sequencing clone quantification. It was with previously described methods and listed TCR primers that bulk TCR libraries were made. TCRdb ran MiXCR on the PCR reads and lists one entry per CDR3 protein. The top ten clones hold roughly 0.9% of a sample with about 640,000 distinct CDR3 sequences, roughly 21% of them seen once. This clonotype was recorded at least ten times. Libraries used 20,000 to 1,000,000 sorted naive CD8 T cells and 10%, 30% or 50% RNA input. Trimming stripped 6 bases from V and 8 bases from J, with 10 bases between. This CDR3 contains 12 residues.

Sequenced input: naive CD8+ T cells from blood, with Jurkat cell RNA spiked in. Subset reported: FACS-sorted CD8+CD4-CCR7+CD45RA+ naive T cells. The chain recombines TRBV12-3 or TRBV12-4 with TRBJ1-4; the D gene is possibly TRBD1 (6 bases). This TCR came from a human donor in good health. Some libraries in this study had Jurkat cell RNA spiked in. The CDR3 nucleotides read TGTGCCAGCAGACAGGGAGGCGAAAAACTGTTTTTT. Its translation is CASRQGGEKLFF.